Sequencing of this TCR beta chain was carried out in a study of blood T cell repertoires in COVID-19. Background on the study: Italy, Spain and the United States were the sources of the convalescent and acute COVID-19 samples. The analysed material was cDNA or gDNA that came from T cells, B-cell-depleted T cells, or PBMCs.

Methods used by the authors: Using reference gene primer amplification, nucleated cell counts were estimated. Here immunoSEQ multiplex PCR was the method, and the copy in TCRdb shows in-frame clones only, minus some. V and J calls and clone size are those listed in that table; D and trimming were worked out from the DNA. The sample has around 100,000 clones, around nine tenths seen once; the top ten hold about a sixth. As concerns this clone: Other DNA sequences from this sample encode an identical CDR3 as well.

This receptor was taken from a woman older than 75 in a cohort sampled during active COVID-19. Sample: peripheral blood.

CDR3 protein: CASSPKTGSSYEQYF. The CDR3 DNA reads as TGTGCCAGCTCACCGAAGACAGGGAGCTCCTACGAGCAGTACTTC. The rearrangement links TRBV18 to TRBJ2-7; 7 bases fit TRBD1. V gave up 3 bases and J gave up 0 bases; unmatched junction bases: 5. This CDR3 spans 15 amino acids. Germline V lookup: CDR1 KGHSH, CDR2 LQKENI.